A single TCR beta chain is shown here with its context. The antigen is not known. The source of the sample is a study of cytomegalovirus exposure and HLA in healthy donors. Study-level information: Later analysis reported that the 110 or so validation repertoires shared the platform of the roughly 700 first-cohort repertoires. Whole-study findings and limits: Listed as cytomegalovirus-associated were over 150 TCR beta chains.

V was pared by 3 bases and J by 8 bases, with 13 bases between. CDR1 is MNHNS, CDR2 SASEGT, per germline. The CDR3 loop spans 13 amino acids. Sequencing was performed with immunoSEQ multiplex PCR; in TCRdb, only in-frame clones are kept and a portion is missing. The data show about 140,000 clones, almost 85% seen once. The study drew the donors from its approximately 120-subject validation cohort, separate from the roughly 670-subject first cohort. This TCR was recovered from a woman aged 25 to 39 in good health and CMV-seronegative. The V and J genes are TRBV6-1 and TRBJ1-2; no clear D gene. The material sequenced was PBMCs. This CDR3 reads CASSERPRLGYTF. The DNA of the CDR3 is TGTGCCAGCAGTGAGAGGCCGCGGCTGGGCTACACCTTC.